The 17 T cell receptor beta chains presented below share a single source sample, sequenced in a study of blood T cell repertoires in COVID-19. TCRdb's table, derived via immunoSEQ multiplex PCR, lists solely in-frame clones and lacks some. This sample has about 120,000 clones, with 83% found just once. Specimen: peripheral blood. Every receptor here comes from a man aged 25-40 years with acute or convalescent COVID-19.

The gene calls are TRBV19 and TRBJ1-5; 7 bases agree with TRBD1. After removal of 6 bases from V and 1 base from J, the junction contained 6 bases not matched to a gene. The CDR3 extends over 15 amino acids. Germline loops: CDR1 LNHDA, CDR2 SQIVND (reference sequence). The CDR3 coding sequence is TGTGCCAGTAGCACTACAGGGGTCAGCAATCAGCCCCAGCATTTT. Residues: CASSTTGVSNQPQHF.

This rearrangement joins TRBV14 to TRBJ2-1; 8 positions match TRBD1. Germline V gene lookup returns CDR1 SGHDN and CDR2 FVKESK. This CDR3 is built from 15 residues. V lost 4 bases and J lost 3; bases outside the gene matches: 5. CDR3 coding DNA: TGTGCCAGCAGCCGAGGACAGGGTATCTACAATGAGCAGTTCTTC. This codes for CASSRGQGIYNEQFF.

CDR3 loop: CASSILVTGTENTGELFF. The DNA for the CDR3 is TGTGCCAGCAGCATCCTGGTCACCGGGACAGAAAACACCGGGGAGCTGTTTTTT. V usage is TRBV11-3 and J usage is TRBJ2-2, with 7 bases lining up with TRBD1. J was trimmed by 2 bases and V by 5 bases; bases with no gene match: 14. This CDR3 has 18 amino acids. Per germline, CDR1 SGHNT and CDR2 YENEEA.

The chain uses TRBV6-2 or TRBV6-3 and TRBJ2-7; possible D gene TRBD1, 6 bases. Germline CDR1 reads MNHEY; CDR2 reads SVGEGT. V dropped 0 bases and J dropped 3 bases, with 12 bases sitting between them. The CDR3 consists of 15 residues. The CDR3 bases are TGTGCCAGCAGTTACTCCGGACAGTTTTACTACGAGCAGTACTTC. It encodes CASSYSGQFYYEQYF.

V usage is TRBV7-3 and J usage is TRBJ1-3; D is uncertain. The V gene lost 2 bases and the J gene lost 10 bases, with 15 bases spanning the gap. The CDR3 is 14 residues long. Germline assignment: CDR1 SGHTA and CDR2 FQGTGA. The CDR3 DNA follows: TGTGCCAGCAGCTTAGCCCCGGGCTCGGGGACCATATATTTT. Translating gives CASSLAPGSGTIYF.

The chain employs TRBV2 and TRBJ2-2; 8 bases are shared with TRBD1. With 5 bases clipped from V and 1 base from J, the junction kept 3 bases outside the gene matches. CDR1 is SNHLY and CDR2 is FYNNEI in the germline V gene. The CDR3 spans 15 residues. CDR3 coding DNA: TGTGCCAGCAGTACAGGGGGTATGAACACCGGGGAGCTGTTTTTT. It is translated as CASSTGGMNTGELFF. The complete variable domain, with remaining parts taken from reference TRBV2 and TRBJ2-2, reads EPEVTQTPSHQVTQMGQEVILRCVPISNHLYFYWYRQILGQKVEFLVSFYNNEISEKSEIFDDQFSVERPDGSNFTLKIRSTKLEDSAMYFCASSTGGMNTGELFFGEGSRLTVL.

The rearrangement uses TRBV4-1 and TRBJ2-5; the D gene is possibly TRBD2 (6 bases). CDR3 size: 16 residues. CDR1 and CDR2 (germline): MGHRA, YSYEKL. V lost 2 bases, J lost 0 bases, and 13 bases lay in between. The CDR3 protein is CASSQKVSSDQETQYF. CDR3 DNA: TGCGCCAGCAGCCAAAAGGTTTCTAGCGACCAAGAGACCCAGTACTTC.

This chain uses TRBV2 with TRBJ1-1; D is unclear. Trimming removed 5 bases from V and 1 base from J, with 5 bases in between. This CDR3 has 12 residues. Germline V lookup: CDR1 SNHLY, CDR2 FYNNEI. The CDR3 loop reads CASSSGNTEAFF. The DNA for the CDR3 is TGTGCCAGCAGTTCAGGGAACACTGAAGCTTTCTTT.

The chain uses TRBV6-1 and TRBJ2-1; 10 bases fit TRBD2. Germline values: CDR1 MNHNS, CDR2 SASEGT. This CDR3 is built from 15 residues. V shed 3 bases, J shed 6 bases, and the junction held 5 bases outside the gene matches. CDR3 bases: TGTGCCAGCAGTGATAGCGGGGGGATTACCAATGAGCAGTTCTTC. Its protein product is CASSDSGGITNEQFF.

The chain uses TRBV5-1 and TRBJ1-2, with 11 bases lining up with TRBD1. V shed 0 bases, J shed 4 bases, and the junction held 5 bases outside the gene matches. The germline V gene has CDR1 SGHRS and CDR2 YFSETQ. The CDR3 is made up of 16 amino acids. DNA for the CDR3: TGCGCCAGCAGCTTGGCCGGGACAGGGGGTCCCTATGGCTACACCTTC. It encodes CASSLAGTGGPYGYTF.

The chain couples TRBV7-2 to TRBJ1-5; possibly TRBD1 for D (5 bases). V was shortened by 2 bases and J by 3 bases, with 11 bases between the two germline ends. This CDR3 spans 15 amino acids. Germline CDR1 and CDR2: SGHTA and FQGNSA. CDR3 nucleotide sequence: TGTGCCAGCAGCTTAATTGAAGGGGACAATCAGCCCCAGCATTTT. It specifies CASSLIEGDNQPQHF.

The rearrangement joins TRBV21-1 to TRBJ2-2; the table names TRBD2, a call not compared with the DNA. TRBV21-1 is shown as a pseudogene. The CDR3 runs 16 residues. The DNA for the CDR3 is TGTGCCAGCAGCAAAACGGGGTTGGTGGTCACCGGGGAGCTGTTTTTT. Encoded protein: CASSKTGLVVTGELFF.

This chain uses TRBV30 with TRBJ2-3; D possibly corresponds to TRBD2 (6 bases). V dropped 8 bases and J dropped 6 bases, with 15 bases sitting between them. CDR1 is GTSNPN, CDR2 SVGIG, per germline (reference sequence). CDR3 length: 12 residues. The CDR3 bases are TGTGCCGGTAGCGGTTTCGGGGATACGCAGTATTTT. Translating it yields CAGSGFGDTQYF.

This clone was detected only once. The chain employs TRBV15 and TRBJ2-5; D possibly corresponds to TRBD2 (5 bases). The CDR3 has 14 amino acids. Germline CDR1 LNHNV, CDR2 YYDKDF (reference sequence). The V and J ends lost 2 bases and 5 bases respectively, with 12 bases between them. CDR3 residues: CATSRNVPGETQYF. The CDR3 DNA reads as TGTGCCACCAGCAGAAATGTACCGGGGGAGACCCAGTACTTC.

The chain employs TRBV6-2 or TRBV6-3 and TRBJ2-3, with no clear D. CDR3 length: 14 amino acids. V dropped 6 bases and J dropped 4 bases, with 14 bases sitting between them. Germline CDR1 MNHEY, CDR2 SVGEGT. The CDR3 DNA sequence: TGTGCCAGCAGCTCAATACATTTTTCAGATACGCAGTATTTT. Protein: CASSSIHFSDTQYF.

This sequence joins TRBV4-1 and TRBJ2-1, with 8 positions matching TRBD1. From germline, CDR1 is MGHRA and CDR2 YSYEKL. V trimming: 2 bases; J trimming: 8 bases; junction bases outside the gene matches: 11. There are 16 residues in the CDR3. The DNA of the CDR3 is TGCGCCAGCAGCCAACTGGGGACAGGATTTATAGATGAGCAGTTCTTC. It yields the protein CASSQLGTGFIDEQFF.

The chain has TRBV2 and TRBJ1-1, with D maybe TRBD1 (5 bases). V was cut by 6 bases and J by 0 bases, with 14 bases left in between. Germline-derived CDR1 and CDR2 are SNHLY and FYNNEI. This CDR3 has 15 residues. In DNA form, the CDR3 reads TGTGCCAGCAGGTATGACAGTAACATGAACACTGAAGCTTTCTTT. This codes for CASRYDSNMNTEAFF.